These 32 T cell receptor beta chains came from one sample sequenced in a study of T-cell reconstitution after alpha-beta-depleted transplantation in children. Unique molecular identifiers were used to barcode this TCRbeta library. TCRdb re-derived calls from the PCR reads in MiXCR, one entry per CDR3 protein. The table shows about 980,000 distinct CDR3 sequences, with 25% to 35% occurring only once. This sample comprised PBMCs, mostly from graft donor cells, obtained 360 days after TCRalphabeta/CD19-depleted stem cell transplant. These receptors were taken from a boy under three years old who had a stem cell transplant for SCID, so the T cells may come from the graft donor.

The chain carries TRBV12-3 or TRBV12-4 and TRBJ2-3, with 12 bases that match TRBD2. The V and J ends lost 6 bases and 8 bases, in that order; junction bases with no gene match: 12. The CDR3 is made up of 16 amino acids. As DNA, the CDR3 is TGTGCCAGCAGACCCGCCCTAGCGGGGGGGCGCGTTACGCAGTATTTT. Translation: CASRPALAGGRVTQYF.

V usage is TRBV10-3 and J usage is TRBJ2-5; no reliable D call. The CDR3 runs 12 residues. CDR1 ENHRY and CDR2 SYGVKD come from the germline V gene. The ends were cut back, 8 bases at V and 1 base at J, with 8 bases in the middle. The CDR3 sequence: CAISSSQETQYF. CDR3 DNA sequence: TGTGCCATCTCAAGCTCCCAAGAGACCCAGTACTTC.

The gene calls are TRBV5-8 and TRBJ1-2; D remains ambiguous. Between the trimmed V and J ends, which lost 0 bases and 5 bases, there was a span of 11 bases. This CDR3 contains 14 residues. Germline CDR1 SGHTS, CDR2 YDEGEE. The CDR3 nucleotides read TGTGCCAGCAGCTTGGATCGACGGATATATGGCTACACCTTC. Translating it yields CASSLDRRIYGYTF.

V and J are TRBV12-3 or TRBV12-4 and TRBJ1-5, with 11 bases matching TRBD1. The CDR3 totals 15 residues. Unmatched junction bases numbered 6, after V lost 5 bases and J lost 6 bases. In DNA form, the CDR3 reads TGTGCCAGCAGTCCAGGACAGGGGGCTGCTCAGCCCCAGCATTTT. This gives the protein CASSPGQGAAQPQHF.

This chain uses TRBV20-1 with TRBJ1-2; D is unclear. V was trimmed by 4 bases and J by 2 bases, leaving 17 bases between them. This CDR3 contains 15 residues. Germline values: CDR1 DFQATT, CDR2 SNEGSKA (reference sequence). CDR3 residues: CSATVASRSNYGYTF. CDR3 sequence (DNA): TGCAGTGCTACTGTGGCCAGCAGATCCAACTATGGCTACACCTTC.

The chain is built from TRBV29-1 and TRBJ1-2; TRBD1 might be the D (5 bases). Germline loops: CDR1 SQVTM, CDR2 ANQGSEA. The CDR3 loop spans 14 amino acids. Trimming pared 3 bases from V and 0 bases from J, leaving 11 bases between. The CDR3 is CSVDPGLTNYGYTF. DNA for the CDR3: TGCAGCGTTGACCCGGGACTCACTAACTATGGCTACACCTTC.

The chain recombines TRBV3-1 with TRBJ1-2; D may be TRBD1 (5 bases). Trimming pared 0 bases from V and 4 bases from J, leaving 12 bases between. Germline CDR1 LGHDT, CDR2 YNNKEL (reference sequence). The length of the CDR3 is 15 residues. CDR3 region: CASSQDRGGFYGYTF. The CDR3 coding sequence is TGTGCCAGCAGCCAAGATAGGGGAGGGTTCTATGGCTACACCTTC.

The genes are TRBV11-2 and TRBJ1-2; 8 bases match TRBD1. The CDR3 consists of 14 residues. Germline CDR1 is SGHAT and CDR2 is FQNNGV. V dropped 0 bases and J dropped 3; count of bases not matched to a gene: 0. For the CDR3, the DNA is TGTGCCAGCAGCTTAGAGGGACAGGACTATGGCTACACCTTC. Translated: CASSLEGQDYGYTF. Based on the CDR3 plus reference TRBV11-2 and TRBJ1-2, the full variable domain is EAGVAQSPRYKIIEKRQSVAFWCNPISGHATLYWYQQILGQGPKLLIQFQNNGVVDDSQLPKDRFSAERLKGVDSTLKIQPAKLEDSAVYLCASSLEGQDYGYTFGSGTRLTVV.

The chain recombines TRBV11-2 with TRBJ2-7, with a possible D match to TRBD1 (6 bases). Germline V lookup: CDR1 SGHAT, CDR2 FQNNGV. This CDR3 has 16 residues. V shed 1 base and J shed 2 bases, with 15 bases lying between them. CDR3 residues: CASSLGPQGYPYEQYF. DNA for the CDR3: TGTGCCAGCAGCTTAGGACCCCAGGGGTATCCCTACGAGCAGTACTTC.

The CDR3 reads CSARSGSKETQYF. CDR3 coding DNA: TGCAGTGCTAGATCGGGATCCAAAGAGACCCAGTACTTC. This chain connects TRBV20-1 to TRBJ2-5; tentatively, D is TRBD2 (5 bases). The V end lost 2 bases, the J end lost 3 bases, and 10 bases lay between the germline ends. Germline CDR1 DFQATT, CDR2 SNEGSKA (reference sequence). This CDR3 is built from 13 residues.

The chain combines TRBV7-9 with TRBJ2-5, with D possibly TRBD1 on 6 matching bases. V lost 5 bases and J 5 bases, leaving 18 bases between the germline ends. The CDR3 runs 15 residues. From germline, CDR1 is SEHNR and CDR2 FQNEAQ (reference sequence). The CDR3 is CASSGDRFEKETQYF. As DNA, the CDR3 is TGTGCCAGCAGCGGCGACAGGTTCGAGAAGGAGACCCAGTACTTC.

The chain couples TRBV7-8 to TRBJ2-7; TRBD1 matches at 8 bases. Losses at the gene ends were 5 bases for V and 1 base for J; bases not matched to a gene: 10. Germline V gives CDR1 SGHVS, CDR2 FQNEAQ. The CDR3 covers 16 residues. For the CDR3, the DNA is TGTGCCAGCAGCGGATCGCTCGGACAGGGTTCCTACGAGCAGTACTTC. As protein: CASSGSLGQGSYEQYF.

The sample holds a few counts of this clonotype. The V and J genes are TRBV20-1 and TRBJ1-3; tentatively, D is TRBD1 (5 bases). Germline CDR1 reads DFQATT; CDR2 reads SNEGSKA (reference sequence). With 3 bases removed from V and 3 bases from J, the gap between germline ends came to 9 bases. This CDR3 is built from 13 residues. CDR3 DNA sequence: TGCAGTGCTAGCGGGACGGTTGGAAACACCATATATTTT. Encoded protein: CSASGTVGNTIYF.

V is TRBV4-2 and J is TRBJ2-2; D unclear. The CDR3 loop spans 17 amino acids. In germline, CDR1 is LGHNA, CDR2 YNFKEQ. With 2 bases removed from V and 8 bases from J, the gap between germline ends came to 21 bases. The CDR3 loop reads CASSQLLGSIPGGELFF. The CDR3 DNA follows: TGTGCCAGCAGCCAACTTCTGGGGTCCATCCCCGGGGGGGAGCTGTTTTTT.

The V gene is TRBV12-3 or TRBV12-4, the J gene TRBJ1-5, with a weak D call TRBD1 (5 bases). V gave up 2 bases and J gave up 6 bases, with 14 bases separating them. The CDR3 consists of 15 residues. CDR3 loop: CASSLRAGGAQPQHF. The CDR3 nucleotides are TGTGCCAGCAGTTTACGGGCCGGGGGAGCTCAGCCCCAGCATTTT.

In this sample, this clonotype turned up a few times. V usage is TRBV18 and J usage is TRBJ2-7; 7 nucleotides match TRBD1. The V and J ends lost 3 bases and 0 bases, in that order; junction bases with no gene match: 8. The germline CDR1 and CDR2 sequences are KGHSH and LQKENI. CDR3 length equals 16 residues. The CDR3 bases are TGTGCCAGCTCACCCCTGCAACAGGGGTCCTCCTACGAGCAGTACTTC. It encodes CASSPLQQGSSYEQYF.

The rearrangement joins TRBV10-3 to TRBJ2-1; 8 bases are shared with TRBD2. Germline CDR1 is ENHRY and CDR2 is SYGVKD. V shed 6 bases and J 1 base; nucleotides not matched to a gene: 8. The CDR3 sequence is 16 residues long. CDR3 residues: CAISDERGSSYNEQFF. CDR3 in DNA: TGTGCCATCAGCGACGAGCGGGGGAGTTCCTACAATGAGCAGTTCTTC.

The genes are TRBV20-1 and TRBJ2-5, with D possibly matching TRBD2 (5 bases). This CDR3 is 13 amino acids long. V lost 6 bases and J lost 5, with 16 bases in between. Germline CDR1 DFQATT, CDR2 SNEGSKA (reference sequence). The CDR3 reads CSASSVGGETQYF. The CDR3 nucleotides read TGCAGTGCCTCGAGCGTCGGCGGGGAGACCCAGTACTTC.

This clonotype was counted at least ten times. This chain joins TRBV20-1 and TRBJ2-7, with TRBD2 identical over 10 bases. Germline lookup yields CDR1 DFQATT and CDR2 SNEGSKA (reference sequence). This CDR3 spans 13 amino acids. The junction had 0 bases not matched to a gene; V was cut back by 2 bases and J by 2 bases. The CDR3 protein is CSARLAGAYEQYF. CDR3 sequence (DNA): TGCAGTGCTAGACTAGCGGGGGCCTACGAGCAGTACTTC.

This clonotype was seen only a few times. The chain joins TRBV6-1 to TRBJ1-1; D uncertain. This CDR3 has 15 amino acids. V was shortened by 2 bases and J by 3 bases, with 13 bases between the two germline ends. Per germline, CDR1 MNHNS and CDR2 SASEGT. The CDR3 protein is CASSERRRYHTEAFF. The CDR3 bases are TGTGCCAGCAGTGAACGCCGGCGTTATCACACTGAAGCTTTCTTT.

DNA of the CDR3: TGTGCCAGCAGTCCCGGGGGCTCGTCGCGGGAGACCCAGTACTTC. Its translation is CASSPGGSSRETQYF. The chain is built from TRBV12-3 or TRBV12-4 and TRBJ2-5; perhaps D is TRBD1 or TRBD2 (6 bases each). The CDR3 loop spans 15 amino acids. Trimming took off 5 bases at V and 5 bases at J, with 18 bases between the two ends.

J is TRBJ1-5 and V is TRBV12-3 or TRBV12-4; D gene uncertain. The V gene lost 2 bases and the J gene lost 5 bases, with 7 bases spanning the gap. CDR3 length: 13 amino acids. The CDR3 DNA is TGTGCCAGCAGTTTATCAGTTGATCAGCCCCAGCATTTT. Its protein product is CASSLSVDQPQHF.

The CDR3 bases are TGTGCCAGCACCTACGGGACGCCTCCGAAGGCCAACGTCCTGACTTTC. As protein: CASTYGTPPKANVLTF. This sequence joins TRBV6-1 and TRBJ2-6; D tentatively reads TRBD1 or TRBD2 (5 bases each). Per the germline V gene, CDR1 is MNHNS and CDR2 is SASEGT. The V end was cut by 7 bases, the J end by 6 bases, with 19 bases between. The CDR3 is 16 residues long.

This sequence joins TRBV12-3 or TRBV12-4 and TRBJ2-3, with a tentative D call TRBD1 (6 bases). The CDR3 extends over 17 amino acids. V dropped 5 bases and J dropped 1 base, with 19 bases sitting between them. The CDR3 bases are TGTGCCAGCAGTCCCCCGGTGGACAGACCTCGCACAGATACGCAGTATTTT. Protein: CASSPPVDRPRTDTQYF.

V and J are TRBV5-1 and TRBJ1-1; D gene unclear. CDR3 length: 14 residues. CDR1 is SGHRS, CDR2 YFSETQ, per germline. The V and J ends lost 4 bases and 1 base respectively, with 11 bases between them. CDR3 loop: CASSPGHQNTEAFF. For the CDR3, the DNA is TGCGCCAGCAGCCCGGGCCATCAGAACACTGAAGCTTTCTTT.

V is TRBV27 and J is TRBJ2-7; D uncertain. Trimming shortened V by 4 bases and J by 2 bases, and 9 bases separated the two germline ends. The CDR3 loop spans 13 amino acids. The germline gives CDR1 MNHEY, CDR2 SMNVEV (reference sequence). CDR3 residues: CASSYNPAYEQYF. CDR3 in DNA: TGTGCCAGCAGTTACAACCCAGCCTACGAGCAGTACTTC.

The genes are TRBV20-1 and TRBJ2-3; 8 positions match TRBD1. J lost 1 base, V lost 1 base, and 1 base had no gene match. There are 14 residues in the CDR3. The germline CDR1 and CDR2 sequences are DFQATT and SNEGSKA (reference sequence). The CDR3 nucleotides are TGCAGTGCTAGAGGGGGACAGGGCACAGATACGCAGTATTTT. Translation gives CSARGGQGTDTQYF.

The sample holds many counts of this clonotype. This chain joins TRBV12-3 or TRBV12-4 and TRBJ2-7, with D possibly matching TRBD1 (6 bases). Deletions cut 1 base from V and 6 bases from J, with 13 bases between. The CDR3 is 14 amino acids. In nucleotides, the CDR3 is TGTGCCAGCAGTTTAGACAGGGTTGCCAGCGAGCAGTACTTC. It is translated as CASSLDRVASEQYF.

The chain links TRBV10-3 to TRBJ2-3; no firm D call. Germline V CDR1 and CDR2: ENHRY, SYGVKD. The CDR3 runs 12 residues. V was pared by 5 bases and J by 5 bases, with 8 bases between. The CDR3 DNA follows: TGTGCCATCAGTCGTCTCGTAGATACGCAGTATTTT. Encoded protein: CAISRLVDTQYF.

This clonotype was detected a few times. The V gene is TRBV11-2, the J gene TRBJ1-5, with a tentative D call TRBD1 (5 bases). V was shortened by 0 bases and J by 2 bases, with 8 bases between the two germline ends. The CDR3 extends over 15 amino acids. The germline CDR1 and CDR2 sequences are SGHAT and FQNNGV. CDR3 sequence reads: CASSLEPGGNQPQHF. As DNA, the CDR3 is TGTGCCAGCAGCTTAGAGCCGGGGGGCAATCAGCCCCAGCATTTT. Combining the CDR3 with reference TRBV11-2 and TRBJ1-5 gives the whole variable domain EAGVAQSPRYKIIEKRQSVAFWCNPISGHATLYWYQQILGQGPKLLIQFQNNGVVDDSQLPKDRFSAERLKGVDSTLKIQPAKLEDSAVYLCASSLEPGGNQPQHFGDGTRLSIL.

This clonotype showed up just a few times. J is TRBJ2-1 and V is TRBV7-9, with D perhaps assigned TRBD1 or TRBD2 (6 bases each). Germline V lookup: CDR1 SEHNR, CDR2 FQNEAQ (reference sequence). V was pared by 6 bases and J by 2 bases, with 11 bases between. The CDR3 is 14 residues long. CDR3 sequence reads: CASSAGHPYNEQFF. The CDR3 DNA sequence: TGTGCCAGCAGTGCGGGACACCCCTACAATGAGCAGTTCTTC.

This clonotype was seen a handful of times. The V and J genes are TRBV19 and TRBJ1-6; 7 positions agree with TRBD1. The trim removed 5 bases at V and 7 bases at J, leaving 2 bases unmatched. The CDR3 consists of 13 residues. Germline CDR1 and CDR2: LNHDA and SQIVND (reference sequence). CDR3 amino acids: CASSQQGNSPLHF. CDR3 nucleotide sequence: TGTGCCAGTAGTCAACAGGGGAATTCACCCCTCCACTTT.